The 26 T cell receptor beta chains below come from one sample, sequenced in a study of blood T cell repertoires in COVID-19 (dated by TCRdb to 2019 to 2021). Library preparation used the immunoSEQ multiplex PCR assay. Drawn from immuneACCESS, this table holds only the in-frame rearrangements with V and J called that TCRdb kept. Clones are partly lost; checked studies trace under half to an unresolved V gene and leave the rest unexplained. This sample is represented by roughly 70,000 clones; roughly 80% of them were singletons. The ten largest clones take up about 15% of the sample. Sequencing was done on a sample of peripheral blood. Receptors originate from a man aged 60-69 years with COVID-19, enrolled during active disease.

CDR3 nucleotides: TGTGTCCTAGGGGGCAGCGCCGGGGAGCTGTTTTTT. Encoded protein: CVLGGSAGELFF. V and J are TRBV6-5 and TRBJ2-2; 7 bases align to TRBD1. CDR1 MNHEY and CDR2 SVGAGI come from the germline V gene. CDR3 length: 12 amino acids.

This chain links TRBV29-1 with TRBJ2-3, with D unclear. CDR3 length equals 9 residues. Per germline, CDR1 SQVTM and CDR2 ANQGSEA. Trimming stripped 6 bases from V and 5 bases from J, with 3 bases between. The CDR3 DNA follows: TGCAGCGTCCTAGATACGCAGTATTTT. Its translation is CSVLDTQYF.

The genes are TRBV7-3 and TRBJ2-2, with unresolved D. V lost 4 bases to trimming and J lost 4 bases, with 7 bases between them. Germline assignment: CDR1 SGHTA and CDR2 FQGTGA. This CDR3 is built from 13 residues. DNA of the CDR3: TGTGCCAGCAGCTCCACCAGCACCGGGGAGCTGTTTTTT. Translated, it gives CASSSTSTGELFF.

At least ten counts were recorded for this clone. This sequence joins TRBV11-2 and TRBJ2-3; 10 positions match TRBD2. The CDR3 consists of 17 residues. V trimming: 5 bases; J trimming: 6 bases; junction bases outside the gene matches: 14. Germline V gene data show CDR1 as SGHAT and CDR2 as FQNNGV. CDR3 coding DNA: TGTGCCAGCAGCGCCGCCGGGACTAGCGAACCTTTGGATACGCAGTATTTT. Encoded protein: CASSAAGTSEPLDTQYF.

This clone was detected a few times. This chain joins TRBV19 and TRBJ2-1; 7 positions agree with TRBD1. Germline-derived CDR1 and CDR2 are LNHDA and SQIVND (reference sequence). V gave up 8 bases and J gave up 8 bases; unmatched junction bases: 12. This CDR3 spans 14 amino acids. CDR3 sequence (DNA): TGTGCCAGTCGATACAGGGGAAAGAGCGATGAGCAGTTCTTC. Residues: CASRYRGKSDEQFF.

The rearrangement joins TRBV6-5 to TRBJ2-7, with 13 bases matching TRBD2. The J segment lost 4 bases and the V segment lost 6 bases, leaving 3 bases of the junction unmatched. This CDR3 spans 14 amino acids. Germline CDR1 MNHEY, CDR2 SVGAGI. CDR3 DNA: TGTGCCAGCAGACCGGGACTAGCGGGGTACGAGCAGTACTTC. Encoded protein: CASRPGLAGYEQYF.

V and J are TRBV18 and TRBJ2-7, with 9 positions matching TRBD1. The CDR3 is 13 residues long. Losses at the gene ends were 8 bases for V and 2 bases for J; bases not matched to a gene: 4. Germline V gives CDR1 KGHSH, CDR2 LQKENI. This CDR3 is CASGQGFAYEQYF. The CDR3 region has the DNA TGTGCCAGCGGACAGGGGTTCGCCTACGAGCAGTACTTC.

This chain joins TRBV4-1 and TRBJ1-2; D possibly corresponds to TRBD1 (5 bases). This CDR3 comprises 15 residues. Germline CDR1 and CDR2: MGHRA and YSYEKL. V was pared by 2 bases and J by 4 bases, with 14 bases between. The CDR3 protein is CASSQISDSTYGYTF. The CDR3, as DNA: TGCGCCAGCAGCCAAATATCCGACAGTACCTATGGCTACACCTTC.

The J gene is TRBJ2-2, the V gene TRBV11-1; 7 bases match TRBD1. This CDR3 has 13 amino acids. The trim removed 5 bases at V and 6 bases at J, leaving 3 bases unmatched. CDR1 and CDR2 from the germline V gene are SGHAT and FQDESV (reference sequence). CDR3 protein: CASSKQGSGELFF. DNA of the CDR3: TGTGCCAGCAGCAAACAGGGGTCCGGGGAGCTGTTTTTT.

The V and J genes are TRBV25-1 and TRBJ1-4; D perhaps matches TRBD1 (6 bases). The CDR3 spans 16 residues. Germline CDR1 MGHDK, CDR2 SYGVNS. Between the trimmed V and J ends, which lost 3 bases and 2 bases, there was a span of 13 bases. The CDR3 sequence is CASSDQQGATNEKLFF. DNA of the CDR3: TGTGCCAGCAGTGATCAACAGGGTGCCACTAATGAAAAACTGTTTTTT.

This rearrangement joins TRBV11-2 to TRBJ2-7; 7 nucleotides match TRBD2. V trimming: 5 bases; J trimming: 0 bases; junction bases outside the gene matches: 13. CDR1 is SGHAT, CDR2 FQNNGV, per germline. The length of the CDR3 is 17 residues. The DNA of the CDR3 is TGTGCCAGCAGCCCGGGGCGCCGAGGGAGGGCCTCCTACGAGCAGTACTTC. Translated: CASSPGRRGRASYEQYF. The full variable domain, in which reference TRBV11-2 and TRBJ2-7 provide the parts outside the CDR3, is EAGVAQSPRYKIIEKRQSVAFWCNPISGHATLYWYQQILGQGPKLLIQFQNNGVVDDSQLPKDRFSAERLKGVDSTLKIQPAKLEDSAVYLCASSPGRRGRASYEQYFGPGTRLTVT.

In DNA form, the CDR3 reads TGTGCCAGCAGCGTAGACGAGGGAAGGTGGGAAAAACTGTTTTTT. Protein: CASSVDEGRWEKLFF. This rearrangement joins TRBV9 to TRBJ1-4; no definite D call. The CDR3 sequence is 15 residues long. V lost 0 bases to trimming and J lost 8 bases, with 14 bases between them. CDR1 SGDLS and CDR2 YYNGEE come from the germline V gene.

The gene calls are TRBV11-1 and TRBJ2-5; 9 positions match TRBD1. The CDR3 has 16 residues. Per germline, CDR1 SGHAT and CDR2 FQDESV (reference sequence). The trim removed 2 bases at V and 4 bases at J, leaving 8 bases unmatched. The CDR3 nucleotides read TGTGCCAGCAGCTTATCGATGGGACAGGGAGTAGAGACCCAGTACTTC. This codes for CASSLSMGQGVETQYF.

The DNA for the CDR3 is TGTGCCAGCAGCCAAGGTGGGATAGCGTCTAGCACAGATACGCAGTATTTT. Its translation: CASSQGGIASSTDTQYF. The J gene is TRBJ2-3, the V gene TRBV3-1 (or the pseudogene TRBV3-2); D is possibly TRBD2 (5 bases). The germline V gene has CDR1 LGHDT and CDR2 YNNKEL (reference sequence). V lost 1 base, J lost 0 bases, and 14 bases lay in between. CDR3 length: 17 amino acids.

This chain joins TRBV2 and TRBJ1-6; weak D call: TRBD1 (5 bases). V was cut by 6 bases and J by 7 bases, with 10 bases left in between. The CDR3 has 13 amino acids. CDR1 SNHLY and CDR2 FYNNEI come from the germline V gene. In nucleotides, the CDR3 is TGTGCCAGCAGGGTGACAGTGAATTCACCCCTCCACTTT. This sequence encodes CASRVTVNSPLHF.

This sequence joins TRBV25-1 and TRBJ2-7; possibly TRBD1 for D (5 bases). This CDR3 spans 15 amino acids. Germline CDR1 and CDR2: MGHDK and SYGVNS. V lost 6 bases and J 0 bases, leaving 15 bases between the germline ends. The CDR3 DNA sequence: TGTGCCAGCAGACCCAACAGGCCGAGCTCCTACGAGCAGTACTTC. Amino acid sequence: CASRPNRPSSYEQYF.

This chain joins TRBV3-1 (or the pseudogene TRBV3-2) and TRBJ2-7; D gene ambiguous. V shed 0 bases and J shed 0 bases, with 12 bases lying between them. Germline V gives CDR1 LGHDT, CDR2 YNNKEL (reference sequence). CDR3 length: 16 amino acids. This chain's CDR3 is CASSQDRDSYSYEQYF. DNA for the CDR3: TGTGCCAGCAGCCAAGATAGAGACTCTTACTCCTACGAGCAGTACTTC.

The chain carries TRBV4-1 and TRBJ1-6, with 8 bases identical to TRBD1. This CDR3 spans 16 amino acids. Germline CDR1 reads MGHRA; CDR2 reads YSYEKL. With V trimmed by 1 base and J by 7 bases, 6 bases remained unmatched. The CDR3 region is CASSQVRQGPNSPLHF. The DNA of the CDR3 is TGCGCCAGCAGCCAAGTCCGACAGGGGCCGAATTCACCCCTCCACTTT.

The genes are TRBV10-3 and TRBJ2-3, with 16 bases fitting TRBD2. The CDR3 length is 20 residues. Germline loops: CDR1 ENHRY, CDR2 SYGVKD. Trimming removed 8 bases from V and 1 base from J; junction bases left unmatched: 15. The CDR3 nucleotides are TGTGCCATCGGCCTATCGGGACTAGCGGGAGGGCCAATTGGCACAGATACGCAGTATTTT. Translated, it gives CAIGLSGLAGGPIGTDTQYF.

This clone has more than one count but fewer than ten. The rearrangement uses TRBV7-9 and TRBJ1-1, with 9 positions matching TRBD1. Germline assignment: CDR1 SEHNR and CDR2 FQNEAQ (reference sequence). After removal of 5 bases from V and 5 bases from J, the junction contained 9 bases not matched to a gene. There are 15 residues in the CDR3. CDR3 nucleotide sequence: TGTGCCAGCAGCCGGGGCAGACAGGGGGGGACTGAAGCTTTCTTT. Its translation: CASSRGRQGGTEAFF.

V is TRBV12-3 or TRBV12-4 and J is TRBJ2-5; 8 positions match TRBD1. There are 13 residues in the CDR3. Unmatched junction bases numbered 3, after V lost 3 bases and J lost 6 bases. CDR3 DNA: TGTGCCAGCAGTTTCGGACAGGGAAAGACCCAGTACTTC. This encodes CASSFGQGKTQYF.

The gene calls are TRBV3-1 (or the pseudogene TRBV3-2) and TRBJ2-1, with 12 bases aligning to TRBD1. The CDR3 runs 14 residues. Germline loops: CDR1 LGHDT, CDR2 YNNKEL (reference sequence). Germline trimming cut 10 bases from V and 11 bases from J; bases unmatched to any gene: 12. CDR3: CATRDRGLSDQQFF. The CDR3 coding sequence is TGTGCCACCCGGGACAGGGGGCTATCGGACCAGCAGTTCTTC.

Concerning this clone itself: Other DNA sequences within the sample encode an identical CDR3. V and J are TRBV20-1 and TRBJ2-7, with D uncertain. CDR3 length equals 11 residues. CDR1 is DFQATT, CDR2 SNEGSKA, per germline (reference sequence). Trimming cost V 2 bases and J 0 bases, with 2 bases left between them. CDR3 amino acids: CSARLSYEQYF. As DNA, the CDR3 is TGCAGTGCTAGACTCTCCTACGAGCAGTACTTC.

This clone came up once. The genes are TRBV7-6 and TRBJ1-1, with 8 nucleotides matching TRBD1. Germline V gene lookup returns CDR1 SGHVS and CDR2 FNYEAQ. The CDR3 sequence is 17 residues long. Unmatched junction bases numbered 17, after V lost 7 bases and J lost 4 bases. The CDR3 here is CASTPQGGIGAATEAFF. The CDR3 nucleotides read TGTGCCAGCACCCCACAGGGGGGAATCGGGGCTGCCACTGAAGCTTTCTTT.

Here the CDR3 DNA reads TGTGCCAGTAGTATTACCGGGACAAATCTAAACGAGCAGTACTTC. The encoded protein is CASSITGTNLNEQYF. The V call is TRBV19, the J call TRBJ2-7; tentatively, D is TRBD1 (6 bases). Germline CDR1 is LNHDA and CDR2 is SQIVND (reference sequence). The CDR3 spans 15 residues. The V end lost 3 bases, the J end lost 5 bases, and 17 bases lay between the germline ends.

This clone showed up just a few times. The chain employs TRBV2 and TRBJ2-7; D gene ambiguous. V lost 6 bases, J lost 6 bases, and 12 bases lay in between. The CDR3 consists of 12 residues. CDR1 and CDR2 from the germline V gene are SNHLY and FYNNEI. This chain's CDR3 is CASSYPPPEQYF. DNA of the CDR3: TGTGCCAGCAGCTACCCCCCACCCGAGCAGTACTTC. The full variable domain, in which reference TRBV2 and TRBJ2-7 provide the parts outside the CDR3, is EPEVTQTPSHQVTQMGQEVILRCVPISNHLYFYWYRQILGQKVEFLVSFYNNEISEKSEIFDDQFSVERPDGSNFTLKIRSTKLEDSAMYFCASSYPPPEQYFGPGTRLTVT.